This entry lists 2 T cell receptor beta chains sequenced from one sample in a study of cytomegalovirus exposure and HLA in healthy donors (dated by TCRdb to about 2017). The receptor library was made with the immunoSEQ multiplex PCR assay. For the multiplex PCR, a mixture combining 60 forward primers for TCR Vbeta segments and 13 reverse primers for TCR Jbeta segments was used. Sourced from immuneACCESS, this table was stored by TCRdb with only in-frame sequences that have V and J called. A share of the clones is absent; for the studies checked, an unresolved V gene accounts for under half, and the remainder has no known explanation. The sample yields about 150,000 clones; approximately 74% were counted once. The ten largest clones take up around 1.9% of the sample. Sequenced: PBMCs. Receptors were obtained from a man younger than 45 in good health and CMV-seronegative.

J is TRBJ1-3 and V is TRBV4-2; no reliable D call. In germline, CDR1 is LGHNA, CDR2 YNFKEQ. This CDR3 region has 15 residues. Trimming removed 0 bases from V and 4 bases from J, with 10 bases in between. The CDR3 loop reads CASSQDQVEGNTIYF. The CDR3 nucleotides read TGTGCCAGCAGCCAAGATCAAGTAGAGGGAAACACCATATATTTT.

The V call is TRBV6-5, the J call TRBJ2-7, with 9 bases that match TRBD1. The CDR3 contains 15 residues. With V trimmed by 2 bases and J by 7 bases, 9 bases remained unmatched. The germline gives CDR1 MNHEY, CDR2 SVGAGI. CDR3 coding DNA: TGTGCCAGCAGTTACCAGGACAGGGGAGCGAATGAGCAGTACTTC. Translated, it gives CASSYQDRGANEQYF.